Given below is one T cell receptor beta chain in context. This record comes from a study of T-cell reconstitution after alpha-beta-depleted transplantation in children. A library of TCRbeta sequences, prepared with unique molecular identifiers, was generated. TCRdb reanalysed the PCR reads using MiXCR and keeps one entry per CDR3 protein. This table holds about 500,000 distinct CDR3 sequences, less than 35% found once. The source material was PBMCs from the stem cell graft donor, sampled from the stem cell graft. This TCR was sampled from a human donor who donated a stem cell graft to a child with aplastic anemia.

CDR3 protein: CSASSGLSYNSPLHF. The CDR3, as DNA: TGCAGTGCTTCCTCGGGACTCTCCTATAATTCACCCCTCCACTTT. The chain is built from TRBV20-1 and TRBJ1-6; tentatively, D is TRBD1 (5 bases). This CDR3 region has 15 residues. Trimming stripped 5 bases from V and 0 bases from J, with 11 bases between. Looked up from germline, CDR1 is DFQATT and CDR2 is SNEGSKA (reference sequence).